One and the same sample provided the 10 T cell receptor beta chains below, sequenced in a study of blood T cells in healthy people across ages. For the second PCR, which ran for 7 to 11 cycles, a sample-barcoded 5' primer and a J-beta primer mix were used. MiXCR, applied by TCRdb to the 5' RACE reads, yields one record per CDR3 protein. This table holds over 500,000 distinct CDR3 sequences, about 26% found once. The sample also formed part of further work on T cells of mothers and their children.

The sequencing input was blood. The receptors originated from a boy between 2 and 10 years old in good health.

Here the CDR3 reads CASSREGRATNEKLFF. CDR3 nucleotides: TGCGCCAGCAGCCGCGAGGGGAGAGCAACTAATGAAAAACTGTTTTTT. The chain employs TRBV5-1 and TRBJ1-4; possible D gene TRBD1, 5 bases. The CDR3 runs to 16 residues. V dropped 4 bases and J dropped 0 bases, with 13 bases sitting between them. Germline CDR1 is SGHRS and CDR2 is YFSETQ.

As regards this clonotype: Relative to the germline gene, one junction end is altered; a read error may explain this. V usage is TRBV27 and J usage is TRBJ2-6, with TRBD1 as a possible D gene (5 bases). Per the germline V gene, CDR1 is MNHEY and CDR2 is SMNVEV (reference sequence). The CDR3 consists of 16 residues. DNA of the CDR3: TGTGCCAGCAGTTTATTTCCCGGGTCTGGGGCCAACGTCCTGACCTTC. Protein: CASSLFPGSGANVLTF.

This chain connects TRBV13 to TRBJ2-5; 15 nucleotides line up with TRBD2. The DNA end favors TRBJ2-1, so the J call may be wrong. This CDR3 is 17 amino acids long. Germline CDR1 and CDR2: PRHDT and FYEKMQ (reference sequence). Here the CDR3 DNA reads TGTGCCAGCAGCCCCTGGACTAGCGGGAGGGCCGGGAATGAGCAGTTCTTC. Its protein is CASSPWTSGRAGNEQFF.

The genes are TRBV7-2 and TRBJ1-2, with no clear D. V lost 1 base and J 0 bases, leaving 9 bases between the germline ends. The CDR3 runs to 15 residues. The germline V gene has CDR1 SGHTA and CDR2 FQGNSA. CDR3 region: CASSLVDAANYGYTF. DNA for the CDR3: TGTGCCAGCAGCTTAGTAGACGCCGCTAACTATGGCTACACCTTC.

This clonotype was seen only a few times. The rearrangement uses TRBV6-5 and TRBJ2-7; 10 positions match TRBD2. Trimming at V came to 0 bases and at J to 7 bases, leaving 15 bases not matched to a gene. Germline CDR1 and CDR2: MNHEY and SVGAGI. The CDR3 loop spans 18 amino acids. Here the CDR3 reads CASSYSNPSGRMVWEQYF. The CDR3 region has the DNA TGTGCCAGCAGTTACTCGAACCCTAGCGGGAGAATGGTTTGGGAGCAGTACTTC.

This clonotype was counted a few times. V usage is TRBV20-1 and J usage is TRBJ1-1; D call uncertain. V was pared by 3 bases and J by 4 bases, with 12 bases between. Looked up from germline, CDR1 is DFQATT and CDR2 is SNEGSKA (reference sequence). CDR3 length equals 13 residues. The chain's CDR3 is CSARAILGTEAFF. The DNA for the CDR3 is TGCAGTGCTAGGGCGATCCTGGGCACTGAAGCTTTCTTT.

The chain is built from TRBV12-3 or TRBV12-4 and TRBJ2-5; tentative D call: TRBD2 (5 bases). The CDR3 covers 15 residues. V was cut by 6 bases and J by 4 bases, with 18 bases left in between. DNA for the CDR3: TGTGCCAGCAGCTGCGGTGTGGGCGCGGGAGAGACCCAGTACTTC. This translates into CASSCGVGAGETQYF.

Here the CDR3 DNA reads TGTGCCAGCAGCCCGACGGTGCTCGAGCAGTTCTTC. Its protein product is CASSPTVLEQFF. The gene calls are TRBV14 and TRBJ2-1, with D hard to call. The CDR3 loop spans 12 amino acids. V dropped 4 bases and J dropped 10 bases, with 11 bases sitting between them. Germline V gene data show CDR1 as SGHDN and CDR2 as FVKESK.

The chain recombines TRBV9 with TRBJ1-5; TRBD1 aligns across 7 bases. Germline lookup yields CDR1 SGDLS and CDR2 YYNGEE. The J segment lost 7 bases and the V segment lost 4 bases, leaving 8 bases of the junction unmatched. The CDR3 has 14 amino acids. CDR3 region: CASSSDRVGQPQHF. CDR3 DNA: TGTGCCAGCAGCTCAGACAGGGTAGGGCAGCCCCAGCATTTT.

This clonotype was found a few times. V and J are TRBV12-3 or TRBV12-4 and TRBJ2-5; D not certain. The CDR3 contains 15 residues. The V gene lost 1 base and the J gene lost 1 base, with 10 bases spanning the gap. DNA of the CDR3: TGTGCCAGCAGTTTAGTAATCACAGTCCAAGAGACCCAGTACTTC. Translated: CASSLVITVQETQYF.